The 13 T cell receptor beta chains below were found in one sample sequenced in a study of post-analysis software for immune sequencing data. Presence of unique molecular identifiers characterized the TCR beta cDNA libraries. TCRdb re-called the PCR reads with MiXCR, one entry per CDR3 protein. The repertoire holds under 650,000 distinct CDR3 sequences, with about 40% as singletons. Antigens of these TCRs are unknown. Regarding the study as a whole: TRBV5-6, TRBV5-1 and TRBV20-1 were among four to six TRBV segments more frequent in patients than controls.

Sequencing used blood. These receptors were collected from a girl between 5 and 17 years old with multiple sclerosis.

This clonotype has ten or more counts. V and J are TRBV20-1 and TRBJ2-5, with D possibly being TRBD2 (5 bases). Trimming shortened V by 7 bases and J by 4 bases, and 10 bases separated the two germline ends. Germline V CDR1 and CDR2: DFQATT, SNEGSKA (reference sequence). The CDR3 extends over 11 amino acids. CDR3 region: CSGTLGETQYF. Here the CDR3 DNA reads TGCAGTGGGACTTTAGGAGAGACCCAGTACTTC.

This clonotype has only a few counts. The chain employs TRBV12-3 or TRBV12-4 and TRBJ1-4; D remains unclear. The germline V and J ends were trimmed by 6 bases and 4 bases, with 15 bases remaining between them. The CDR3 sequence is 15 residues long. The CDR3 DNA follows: TGTGCCAGCAGAAAGGACGGGTGGGGTAATGAAAAACTGTTTTTT. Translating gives CASRKDGWGNEKLFF.

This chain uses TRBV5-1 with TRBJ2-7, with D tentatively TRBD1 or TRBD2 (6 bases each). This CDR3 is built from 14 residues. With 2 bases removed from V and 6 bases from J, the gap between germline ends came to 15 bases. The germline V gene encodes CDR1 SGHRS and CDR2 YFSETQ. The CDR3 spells CASSLGGTAGEQYF. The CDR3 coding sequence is TGCGCCAGCAGCTTAGGGGGGACCGCCGGCGAGCAGTACTTC.

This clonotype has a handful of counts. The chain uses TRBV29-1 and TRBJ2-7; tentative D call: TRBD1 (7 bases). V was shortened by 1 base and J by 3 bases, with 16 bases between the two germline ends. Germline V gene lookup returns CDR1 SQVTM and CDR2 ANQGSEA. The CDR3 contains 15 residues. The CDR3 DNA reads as TGCAGCGTTGAAGGGCGGGGACAGTGGGGCTACGAGCAGTACTTC. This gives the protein CSVEGRGQWGYEQYF.

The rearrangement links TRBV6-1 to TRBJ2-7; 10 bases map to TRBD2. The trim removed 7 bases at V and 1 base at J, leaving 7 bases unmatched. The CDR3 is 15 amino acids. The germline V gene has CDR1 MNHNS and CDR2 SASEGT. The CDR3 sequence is CASTSGTSESYEQYF. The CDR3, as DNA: TGTGCCAGCACCTCCGGGACTAGCGAATCCTACGAGCAGTACTTC.

The CDR3 here is CASSSGPDEYF. Written as DNA, the CDR3 is TGTGCCAGCAGTTCTGGGCCAGATGAGTACTTC. The chain carries TRBV12-3 or TRBV12-4 and TRBJ2-5; no clear D gene. V shed 4 bases and J shed 12 bases, with 12 bases lying between them. The CDR3 extends over 11 amino acids.

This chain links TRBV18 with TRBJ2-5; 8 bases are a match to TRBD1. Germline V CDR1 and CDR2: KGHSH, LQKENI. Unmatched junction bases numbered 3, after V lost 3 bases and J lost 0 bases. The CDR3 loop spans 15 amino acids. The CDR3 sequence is CASSPRQGYQETQYF. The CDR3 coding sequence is TGTGCCAGCTCACCCCGACAGGGGTACCAAGAGACCCAGTACTTC.

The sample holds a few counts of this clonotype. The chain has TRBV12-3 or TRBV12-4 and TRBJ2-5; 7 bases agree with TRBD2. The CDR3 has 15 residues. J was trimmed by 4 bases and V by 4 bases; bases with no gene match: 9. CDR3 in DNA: TGTGCCAGCAGTTCCCCTAGGGAGGGTCCAGAGACCCAGTACTTC. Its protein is CASSSPREGPETQYF.

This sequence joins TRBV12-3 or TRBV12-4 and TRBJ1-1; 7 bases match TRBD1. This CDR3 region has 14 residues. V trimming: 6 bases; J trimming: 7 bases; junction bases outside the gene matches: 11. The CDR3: CASSLGYQGGEAFF. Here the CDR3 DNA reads TGTGCCAGCAGCCTAGGGTACCAGGGGGGTGAAGCTTTCTTT.

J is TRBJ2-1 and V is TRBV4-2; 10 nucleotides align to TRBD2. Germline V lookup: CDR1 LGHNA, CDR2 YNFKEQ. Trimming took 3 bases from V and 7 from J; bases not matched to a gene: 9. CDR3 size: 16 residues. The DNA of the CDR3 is TGTGCCAGCAGCCACCAATCTAGCGGGAGTGGGAATGAGCAGTTCTTC. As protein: CASSHQSSGSGNEQFF.

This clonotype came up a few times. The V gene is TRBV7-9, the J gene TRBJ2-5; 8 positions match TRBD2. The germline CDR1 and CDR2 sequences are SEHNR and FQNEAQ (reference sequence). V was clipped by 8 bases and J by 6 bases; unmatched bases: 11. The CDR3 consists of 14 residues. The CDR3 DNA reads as TGTGCCAGCTATAAAAGCGGGAGTATGAAGACCCAGTACTTC. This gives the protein CASYKSGSMKTQYF.

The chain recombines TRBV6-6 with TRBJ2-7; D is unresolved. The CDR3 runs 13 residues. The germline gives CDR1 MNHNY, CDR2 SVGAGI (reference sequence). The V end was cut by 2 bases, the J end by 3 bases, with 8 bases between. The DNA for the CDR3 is TGTGCCAGCAGTTACGGGCAGAACTACGAGCAGTACTTC. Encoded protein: CASSYGQNYEQYF.

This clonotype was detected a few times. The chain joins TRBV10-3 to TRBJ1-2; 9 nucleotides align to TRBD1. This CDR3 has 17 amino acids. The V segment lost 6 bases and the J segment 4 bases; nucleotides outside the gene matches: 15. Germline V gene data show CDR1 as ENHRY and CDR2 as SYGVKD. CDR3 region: CAIRSTGTGLVSYGYTF. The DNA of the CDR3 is TGTGCCATCAGGTCTACCGGGACAGGGCTCGTATCCTATGGCTACACCTTC.